These 9 T cell receptor beta chains were sequenced from one sample in a study of CD8 T cells in ankylosing spondylitis. MiXCR was run by TCRdb on the 5' RACE reads, yielding one entry per CDR3 protein. The data show 250,000 or so distinct CDR3 sequences, more than 20% seen once. The specimen was blood, either unsorted or a sorted T cell fraction (not recorded which). Receptor source: a male donor with ankylosing spondylitis or in good health (not recorded which).

Regarding this clonotype: Because the CDR3's place on the DNA is in doubt, the DNA is left out and the CDR3 is given as listed by TCRdb. The CDR3 is CASSKKGRRTPGSCFF. The rearrangement uses TRBV21-1 and TRBJ2-2; TRBD2 reflects the table's D call only, with no check against the DNA. TRBV21-1 is listed as a pseudogene. The CDR3 extends over 16 residues, inclusive of both ends.

This chain joins TRBV11-3 and TRBJ2-1; 8 bases map to TRBD2. With 5 bases clipped from V and 10 bases from J, the junction kept 13 bases outside the gene matches. The length of the CDR3 is 15 residues. The germline V gene encodes CDR1 SGHNT and CDR2 YENEEA. The CDR3 here is CASSVGTSGIGEQFF. CDR3 bases: TGTGCCAGCAGCGTGGGGACTAGTGGGATAGGGGAGCAGTTCTTC.

This chain uses TRBV20-1 with TRBJ1-1, with 11 bases fitting TRBD1. Per the germline V gene, CDR1 is DFQATT and CDR2 is SNEGSKA (reference sequence). This CDR3 comprises 15 residues. Trimming took 6 bases from V and 4 from J; bases not matched to a gene: 10. CDR3 loop: CSAPQGGTGGTEAFF. The CDR3 nucleotides are TGCAGTGCCCCCCAGGGAGGGACAGGGGGCACTGAAGCTTTCTTT.

Regarding this clonotype: Just one base apart from a much larger clone, this may be a read error. This chain joins TRBV18 and TRBJ2-5; the D gene is possibly TRBD2 (6 bases). The CDR3 has 13 amino acids. Germline V gene lookup returns CDR1 KGHSH and CDR2 LQKENI. The CDR3: CASSDLTGETQNF. The CDR3 DNA reads TGTGCCAGCTCAGACCTAACGGGGGAGACCCAGAACTTC.

This clonotype came up once. The chain is built from TRBV10-1 and TRBJ2-1, with 8 bases matching TRBD1. CDR1 and CDR2 (germline): WNHNN, SYGVQD (reference sequence). This CDR3 is built from 16 residues. The junction had 13 bases not matched to a gene; V was cut back by 2 bases and J by 10 bases. CDR3 bases: TGCGCCAGCAGTGAGGTTACGGCAGGGGGCTTAGGCGAGCAGTTCTTC. Protein: CASSEVTAGGLGEQFF.

This clonotype was seen many times. The gene calls are TRBV28 and TRBJ2-5; maybe TRBD1 (5 bases). The CDR3 loop spans 13 amino acids. Deletions cut 4 bases from V and 7 bases from J, with 13 bases between. Germline lookup yields CDR1 MDHEN and CDR2 SYDVKM. Here the CDR3 DNA reads TGTGCCAGCAGTTGGGCAGGGTCGACGACCCAGTACTTC. Its translation is CASSWAGSTTQYF.

This clonotype was observed at least ten times. The chain uses TRBV9 and TRBJ2-5; 7 nucleotides align to TRBD2. The CDR3 has 15 residues. V shed 0 bases, J shed 5 bases, and the junction held 7 bases outside the gene matches. CDR1 and CDR2 (germline): SGDLS, YYNGEE. CDR3 protein: CASSVGAGVQETQYF. Written as DNA, the CDR3 is TGTGCCAGCAGCGTAGGCGCGGGGGTTCAGGAGACCCAGTACTTC.

This clonotype was recorded a few times. The genes are TRBV20-1 and TRBJ2-5; 10 bases align to TRBD1. Germline V CDR1 and CDR2: DFQATT, SNEGSKA (reference sequence). There are 17 residues in the CDR3. V was pared by 0 bases and J by 1 base, with 8 bases of the junction left unmatched. In DNA, the CDR3 is TGCAGTGCTAGAGATCCCTGGGACAGGGGACTCCAAGAGACCCAGTACTTC. Its protein is CSARDPWDRGLQETQYF.

This clonotype has at least ten counts. CDR3 protein: CASMGGNTEAFF. CDR3 sequence (DNA): TGTGCCAGCATGGGCGGGAACACTGAAGCTTTCTTT. V gene TRBV12-3 or TRBV12-4 combines with J gene TRBJ1-1; D remains unclear. V was pared by 7 bases and J by 1 base, with 7 bases between. The length of the CDR3 is 12 residues.